These 26 T cell receptor beta chains came from one sample sequenced in a study of T cell responses to AZD1222 COVID-19 vaccine. Method: immunoSEQ multiplex PCR; TCRdb's copy keeps in-frame clones and lacks some. The sample yields 58,000 or so clones, roughly 89% seen once. The sample consisted of peripheral blood, taken on day 0 of AZD1222 vaccination. The receptor set was obtained from an adult in good health.

A single count supports this clone. This rearrangement joins TRBV18 to TRBJ2-7; no firm D call. This CDR3 comprises 13 residues. The germline V gene encodes CDR1 KGHSH and CDR2 LQKENI. With 0 bases removed from V and 0 bases from J, the gap between germline ends came to 3 bases. The CDR3: CASSPPDSYEQYF. CDR3 nucleotide sequence: TGTGCCAGCTCACCACCGGACTCCTACGAGCAGTACTTC.

The chain employs TRBV6-2 or TRBV6-3 and TRBJ2-1; D unclear. V dropped 1 base and J dropped 4 bases, with 11 bases sitting between them. Per germline, CDR1 MNHEY and CDR2 SVGEGT. This CDR3 is 15 amino acids long. The CDR3 loop reads CASSYLTLTYNEQFF. For the CDR3, the DNA is TGTGCCAGCAGTTACTTGACACTAACGTACAATGAGCAGTTCTTC.

This chain links TRBV18 with TRBJ2-7; 8 bases line up with TRBD2. The CDR3 is 15 amino acids. Germline loops: CDR1 KGHSH, CDR2 LQKENI. The V segment lost 3 bases and the J segment 6 bases; nucleotides outside the gene matches: 10. The CDR3 DNA follows: TGTGCCAGCTCACCCAACCCGGGGGGGTCGGGCGAGCAGTACTTC. Its protein is CASSPNPGGSGEQYF.

The chain employs TRBV24-1 and TRBJ1-5; no reliable D call. Germline CDR1 and CDR2: KGHDR and SFDVKD. The CDR3 loop spans 16 amino acids. V dropped 2 bases and J dropped 1 base, with 11 bases sitting between them. The CDR3: CATSDSGLASNQPQHF. The CDR3 coding sequence is TGTGCCACCAGTGATTCCGGCCTCGCAAGCAATCAGCCCCAGCATTTT.

The chain is built from TRBV6-1 and TRBJ1-1; D unclear. The length of the CDR3 is 14 residues. The V and J ends lost 3 bases and 4 bases respectively, with 12 bases between them. From germline, CDR1 is MNHNS and CDR2 SASEGT. Here the CDR3 DNA reads TGTGCCAGCAGTGAGACGGTTCGGAGCACTGAAGCTTTCTTT. It yields the protein CASSETVRSTEAFF.

V is TRBV27 and J is TRBJ2-1; 9 bases fit TRBD2. Germline V gene sequence: CDR1 MNHEY, CDR2 SMNVEV (reference sequence). V was clipped by 5 bases and J by 1 base; unmatched bases: 9. The CDR3 is 17 amino acids. The CDR3 region has the DNA TGTGCCAGCAGTCCGAGGAGTAGCGGGGGTTCCTACAATGAGCAGTTCTTC. This sequence encodes CASSPRSSGGSYNEQFF.

This chain uses TRBV28 with TRBJ2-7, with D maybe TRBD2 (5 bases). Germline loops: CDR1 MDHEN, CDR2 SYDVKM. The V and J ends lost 2 bases and 0 bases respectively, with 11 bases between them. CDR3 length: 15 residues. The CDR3 reads CASSLIAAGSYEQYF. CDR3 nucleotide sequence: TGTGCCAGCAGTTTAATTGCGGCGGGCTCCTACGAGCAGTACTTC.

The V call is TRBV4-2, the J call TRBJ1-3; TRBD1 aligns across 8 bases. Per germline, CDR1 LGHNA and CDR2 YNFKEQ. This CDR3 spans 18 amino acids. V was clipped by 5 bases and J by 0 bases; unmatched bases: 12. CDR3 in amino acids: CASSEGKGQVVSGNTIYF. In DNA, the CDR3 is TGTGCCAGCAGCGAGGGGAAGGGACAGGTAGTCTCTGGAAACACCATATATTTT.

The J gene is TRBJ2-1, the V gene TRBV27; no clear D. The germline V gene has CDR1 MNHEY and CDR2 SMNVEV (reference sequence). The CDR3 contains 15 residues. Trimming left V 2 bases short and J 9 bases short, with 17 bases between. The CDR3 loop is CASSLPPGSRVEQFF. CDR3 nucleotides: TGTGCCAGCAGTTTACCCCCCGGCTCAAGGGTTGAGCAGTTCTTC.

The chain recombines TRBV7-8 with TRBJ1-3; D uncertain. Trimming pared 3 bases from V and 4 bases from J, leaving 13 bases between. This CDR3 is built from 15 residues. CDR1 and CDR2 from the germline V gene are SGHVS and FQNEAQ. The CDR3 nucleotides read TGTGCCAGCAGCTTGATGCTAGTAACGGGAAACACCATATATTTT. This codes for CASSLMLVTGNTIYF. The whole variable domain, remainder taken from reference TRBV7-8 and TRBJ1-3, is GAGVSQSPRYKVAKRGQDVALRCDPISGHVSLFWYQQALGQGPEFLTYFQNEAQLDKSGLPSDRFFAERPEGSVSTLKIQRTQQEDSAVYLCASSLMLVTGNTIYFGEGSWLTVV.

This sequence joins TRBV3-1 (or the pseudogene TRBV3-2) and TRBJ2-5; D is unresolved. Germline lookup yields CDR1 LGHDT and CDR2 YNNKEL (reference sequence). The CDR3 contains 11 residues. V lost 4 bases, J lost 5 bases, and 5 bases lay in between. CDR3 nucleotides: TGTGCCAGCAGCCCCGGGGAGACCCAGTACTTC. As protein: CASSPGETQYF.

This clone was seen once. This chain links TRBV4-1 with TRBJ1-1; 11 positions agree with TRBD1. The junction had 4 bases not matched to a gene; V was cut back by 3 bases and J by 4 bases. The CDR3 sequence is 15 residues long. The germline V gene has CDR1 MGHRA and CDR2 YSYEKL. CDR3 region: CASSQGTGGSTEAFF. The CDR3 bases are TGCGCCAGCAGCCAGGGGACAGGGGGTAGCACTGAAGCTTTCTTT.

The rearrangement joins TRBV30 to TRBJ1-5; D gene uncertain. This CDR3 comprises 13 residues. The V gene lost 2 bases and the J gene lost 7 bases, with 12 bases spanning the gap. Germline-derived CDR1 and CDR2 are GTSNPN and SVGIG (reference sequence). The CDR3 loop reads CAWSKRERQPQHF. The CDR3 DNA is TGTGCCTGGAGTAAGAGAGAAAGGCAGCCCCAGCATTTT.

The genes are TRBV6-1 and TRBJ2-7, with 7 bases aligning to TRBD1. The ends lost 3 bases at V and 0 bases at J; junction bases unmatched: 8. This CDR3 is built from 16 residues. The germline gives CDR1 MNHNS, CDR2 SASEGT. Written as DNA, the CDR3 is TGTGCCAGCAGTGAGCCGGGACAGTTCGGCTCCTACGAGCAGTACTTC. Protein sequence: CASSEPGQFGSYEQYF.

The V gene is TRBV30, the J gene TRBJ1-2, with D uncertain. Germline V CDR1 and CDR2: GTSNPN, SVGIG (reference sequence). V was shortened by 8 bases and J by 5 bases, with 9 bases between the two germline ends. The CDR3 is 10 residues long. The CDR3 region is CARADYGYTF. CDR3 nucleotides: TGTGCCCGGGCCGATTATGGCTACACCTTC.

This clone was seen a handful of times. This rearrangement joins TRBV12-3 or TRBV12-4 to TRBJ2-2; the D is unclear. CDR3 length: 13 residues. V was trimmed by 7 bases and J by 4 bases, leaving 10 bases between them. As DNA, the CDR3 is TGTGCCAGCACTAGGGAAGGCACCGGGGAGCTGTTTTTT. Translation: CASTREGTGELFF.

The chain combines TRBV6-4 with TRBJ2-3; TRBD2 matches 10 bases. The CDR3 totals 15 residues. V lost 6 bases and J lost 0; bases outside the gene matches: 3. Germline values: CDR1 MRHNA, CDR2 SNTAGT. The CDR3 bases are TGTGCCAGCAGCCTTAGCGGGGGGAGCACAGATACGCAGTATTTT. Its translation is CASSLSGGSTDTQYF.

This chain connects TRBV3-1 (or the pseudogene TRBV3-2) to TRBJ1-2, with a tentative D call TRBD1 (6 bases). Looked up from germline, CDR1 is LGHDT and CDR2 is YNNKEL (reference sequence). V lost 6 bases to trimming and J lost 7 bases, with 12 bases between them. This CDR3 has 12 amino acids. CDR3 residues: CASRQTGSGYTF. For the CDR3, the DNA is TGTGCCAGCAGACAGACAGGATCTGGCTACACCTTC.

This clone showed up just a few times. CDR3 nucleotides: TGTGCCAGCAGCGAACAGCGGGACAGGTTTTCACCCCTCCACTTT. Translation: CASSEQRDRFSPLHF. V is TRBV7-6 and J is TRBJ1-6, with 8 bases fitting TRBD1. Germline-derived CDR1 and CDR2 are SGHVS and FNYEAQ. This CDR3 has 15 residues. V trimming: 5 bases; J trimming: 9 bases; junction bases outside the gene matches: 9.

The V call is TRBV9, the J call TRBJ1-5; weak D call: TRBD1 (6 bases). Germline CDR1 reads SGDLS; CDR2 reads YYNGEE. This CDR3 is built from 15 residues. V lost 3 bases and J 7 bases, leaving 17 bases between the germline ends. CDR3 amino acids: CASSASRGNGQPQHF. CDR3 nucleotides: TGTGCCAGCAGCGCGAGTAGGGGGAACGGGCAGCCCCAGCATTTT.

This clone is a singleton in its sample. The V and J genes are TRBV11-2 and TRBJ2-7, with D tentatively TRBD2 (6 bases). The CDR3 length is 15 residues. The germline V and J ends were trimmed by 1 base and 6 bases, with 16 bases remaining between them. Germline CDR1 is SGHAT and CDR2 is FQNNGV. For the CDR3, the DNA is TGTGCCAGCAGCTTAGGTTCCGGGGGATTTTCCGAGCAGTACTTC. Translating it yields CASSLGSGGFSEQYF.

In its sample, this clone was seen a few times. The chain couples TRBV3-1 (or the pseudogene TRBV3-2) to TRBJ2-7, with D unresolved. Looked up from germline, CDR1 is LGHDT and CDR2 is YNNKEL (reference sequence). The CDR3 is 15 amino acids. V was cut by 2 bases and J by 0 bases, with 11 bases left in between. The CDR3 loop reads CASSQLLLSSYEQYF. CDR3 nucleotides: TGTGCCAGCAGCCAACTTCTGTTGAGCTCCTACGAGCAGTACTTC.

The rearrangement links TRBV5-5 to TRBJ1-4, with no clear D. Germline CDR1 SGHKS, CDR2 YYEKEE (reference sequence). The CDR3 contains 13 residues. Deletions cut 0 bases from V and 8 bases from J, with 8 bases between. CDR3 in amino acids: CASSLAQNEKLFF. CDR3 coding DNA: TGTGCCAGCAGCTTGGCCCAGAACGAAAAACTGTTTTTT.

The chain couples TRBV15 to TRBJ1-1; 9 positions agree with TRBD1. Germline V gene lookup returns CDR1 LNHNV and CDR2 YYDKDF (reference sequence). J was trimmed by 4 bases and V by 3 bases; bases with no gene match: 12. CDR3 length equals 17 residues. The CDR3 bases are TGTGCCACCAGCAGCGGGGACAGGGACGGGGCCGGCACTGAAGCTTTCTTT. As protein: CATSSGDRDGAGTEAFF.

The chain recombines TRBV7-9 with TRBJ1-1; 9 nucleotides agree with TRBD1. V shed 5 bases, J shed 11 bases, and the junction held 18 bases outside the gene matches. This CDR3 has 16 residues. CDR1 is SEHNR and CDR2 is FQNEAQ in the germline V gene (reference sequence). Here the CDR3 DNA reads TGTGCCAGCAGCCCCCGACCCGGGACAGGGTTTGGATCGGCTTTCTTT. This sequence encodes CASSPRPGTGFGSAFF. Full variable domain (missing parts from reference TRBV7-9 and TRBJ1-1): DTGVSQNPRHKITKRGQNVTFRCDPISEHNRLYWYRQTLGQGPEFLTYFQNEAQLEKSRLLSDRFSAERPKGSFSTLEIQRTEQGDSAMYLCASSPRPGTGFGSAFFGQGTRLTVV.

The chain recombines TRBV30 with TRBJ2-1; 10 nucleotides agree with TRBD1. The ends lost 5 bases at V and 8 bases at J; junction bases unmatched: 9. The CDR3 covers 14 residues. Germline loops: CDR1 GTSNPN, CDR2 SVGIG (reference sequence). The chain's CDR3 is CAWARGQGLYEQFF. The CDR3 DNA is TGTGCCTGGGCCAGGGGACAGGGGCTTTATGAGCAGTTCTTC.